The 31 T cell receptor beta chains below all came from one sample that was sequenced in a study of T cells in Graves' hyperthyroidism and ophthalmopathy (dated by TCRdb to the late 2010s). Library preparation used multiplex PCR. The instrument was an Illumina HiSeq 2000. The TCR beta CDR3 regions were amplified from the RNA transcripts. The first round of RT-PCR for the TCR CDR3 was performed with the HTBI primer set and the Qiagen OneStep RT-PCR kit. TCRdb's own reprocessing of the public reads used fastp at Q25 and MiXCR and kept productive beta chains. Every CDR3 protein is listed once, alongside the most common genes and DNA of its rows. The sample table shows about 420,000 distinct CDR3 sequences, and about 13% are seen once. The ten largest clones add up to about 5% of the sample. Specimen: blood. The source is a woman aged 18-30 years with Graves' hyperthyroidism.

This sequence joins TRBV11-2 and TRBJ2-5, with D tentatively TRBD2 (5 bases). This CDR3 is 12 amino acids long. V lost 9 bases and J 9 bases, leaving 17 bases between the germline ends. CDR1 and CDR2 from the germline V gene are SGHAT and FQNNGV. CDR3 protein: CASMGAYGSQYF. DNA of the CDR3: TGTGCCAGTATGGGAGCGTATGGGTCCCAGTACTTC.

Remarks on this clonotype: A much bigger clone sits one base away, suggesting this may be a read error. The rearrangement joins TRBV29-1 to TRBJ2-5, with a tentative D call TRBD1 (6 bases). Trimming cost V 5 bases and J 7 bases, with 14 bases left between them. Germline CDR1 SQVTM, CDR2 ANQGSEA. The CDR3 length is 12 residues. DNA of the CDR3: TGCAGCGTTACAGGGTCAGGGGTGACCCAGTACTTC. Amino acid sequence: CSVTGSGVTQYF.

This clonotype was counted ten times or more. The chain has TRBV12-3 or TRBV12-4 and TRBJ1-1, with TRBD1 identical over 12 bases. This CDR3 is 16 amino acids long. The junction had 10 bases not matched to a gene; V was cut back by 7 bases and J by 4 bases. Written as DNA, the CDR3 is TGTGCCAGCACTCCGGGACAGGGGGCTGGGGGCACTGAAGCTTTCTTT. Translated: CASTPGQGAGGTEAFF.

This clonotype has a count of ten or more. V is TRBV9 and J is TRBJ1-3; possibly TRBD1 for D (5 bases). The CDR3 has 15 amino acids. Trimming stripped 0 bases from V and 3 bases from J, with 10 bases between. Germline V gene lookup returns CDR1 SGDLS and CDR2 YYNGEE. This CDR3 is CASSVAGTDGNTIYF. The CDR3 nucleotides read TGTGCCAGCAGCGTAGCGGGGACGGATGGAAACACCATATATTTT.

This clonotype was counted at least ten times. The V gene is TRBV12-3 or TRBV12-4, the J gene TRBJ1-1, with a weak D call TRBD1 (6 bases). The CDR3 extends over 14 amino acids. The germline V and J ends were trimmed by 2 bases and 4 bases, with 11 bases remaining between them. CDR3 DNA: TGTGCCAGCAGTTTATCGGGGGGCTTCACTGAAGCTTTCTTT. Protein sequence: CASSLSGGFTEAFF.

Points on this clonotype: A much larger clone differs by one base, so this may be a read error. The V gene is TRBV7-2, the J gene TRBJ2-7, with 7 bases fitting TRBD1. The CDR3 covers 16 residues. V lost 5 bases to trimming and J lost 4 bases; unmatched junction nucleotides: 14. From germline, CDR1 is SGHTA and CDR2 FQGNSA. CDR3 nucleotides: TGTGCCAGCAGCAGACAGGGTAGGGGTTTTTGGTACGAGCAGTACTTC. Protein: CASSRQGRGFWYEQYF.

The chain is built from TRBV5-6 and TRBJ2-1, with 7 nucleotides matching TRBD1. CDR3 length equals 15 residues. V dropped 2 bases and J dropped 4; count of bases not matched to a gene: 6. Looked up from germline, CDR1 is SGHDT and CDR2 is YYEEEE. The CDR3 DNA follows: TGTGCCAGCAGCTTTAGGGACAGTTTATACAATGAGCAGTTCTTC. Translated: CASSFRDSLYNEQFF.

Many counts were recorded for this clonotype. V and J are TRBV6-1 and TRBJ2-5; no firm D call. This CDR3 comprises 12 residues. Trimming removed 6 bases from V and 5 bases from J, with 10 bases in between. Germline CDR1 MNHNS, CDR2 SASEGT. Written as DNA, the CDR3 is TGTGCCAGCAGGCTAGTTTCCGAGACCCAGTACTTC. Encoded protein: CASRLVSETQYF.

This clonotype was detected ten times or more. The V gene is TRBV11-2, the J gene TRBJ2-5; no firm D call. CDR3 length: 15 amino acids. CDR1 is SGHAT and CDR2 is FQNNGV in the germline V gene. Trimming removed 1 base from V and 1 base from J, with 10 bases in between. The CDR3 sequence: CASSLVSRGQETQYF. CDR3 nucleotides: TGTGCCAGCAGCTTAGTTTCCCGTGGCCAAGAGACCCAGTACTTC.

This clonotype came up many times. The genes are TRBV7-3 and TRBJ1-1, with 8 positions matching TRBD1. V lost 4 bases to trimming and J lost 9 bases; unmatched junction nucleotides: 13. The germline V gene encodes CDR1 SGHTA and CDR2 FQGTGA. The CDR3 has 15 residues. CDR3 region: CASSSHQGAQVKAFF. In DNA form, the CDR3 reads TGTGCCAGCAGCTCCCATCAGGGGGCGCAGGTGAAAGCTTTCTTT.

This clonotype was seen ten or more times. The genes are TRBV3-1 and TRBJ1-1; D not resolved. Trimming cost V 1 base and J 1 base, with 7 bases left between them. The CDR3 consists of 14 residues. Per the germline V gene, CDR1 is LGHDT and CDR2 is YNNKEL (reference sequence). The CDR3 here is CASSQAGGNTEAFF. DNA of the CDR3: TGTGCCAGCAGCCAAGCCGGAGGGAACACTGAAGCTTTCTTT.

This clonotype was observed a few times. V gene TRBV4-3 combines with J gene TRBJ2-2; TRBD2 matches at 8 bases. V lost 1 base, J lost 0 bases, and 10 bases stayed unmatched. Per the germline V gene, CDR1 is LGHNA and CDR2 is YSLEER. The CDR3 covers 19 residues. CDR3 residues: CASSQGVIAGMTNTGELFF. The DNA of the CDR3 is TGCGCCAGCAGCCAAGGGGTCATAGCGGGAATGACGAACACCGGGGAGCTGTTTTTT.

This clonotype has just a few counts. The chain's CDR3 is CAISPTSGIGEQYF. The CDR3 DNA reads TGTGCCATCAGTCCCACTAGCGGGATCGGCGAGCAGTACTTC. The chain uses TRBV10-3 and TRBJ2-7; 10 nucleotides agree with TRBD2. CDR1 is ENHRY and CDR2 is SYGVKD in the germline V gene. The CDR3 is 14 amino acids. J was trimmed by 6 bases and V by 5 bases; bases with no gene match: 7.

J is TRBJ2-3 and V is TRBV19; D tentatively fits TRBD1 or TRBD2 (6 bases each). V gave up 0 bases and J gave up 1 base, with 14 bases separating them. This CDR3 contains 17 residues. CDR1 and CDR2 (germline): LNHDA, SQIVND (reference sequence). The CDR3: CASSIEVGGGGTDTQYF. The CDR3 DNA reads TGTGCCAGTAGTATAGAAGTTGGAGGGGGAGGCACAGATACGCAGTATTTT. The full variable domain, with the rest looked up from reference TRBV19 and TRBJ2-3, is DGGITQSPKYLFRKEGQNVTLSCEQNLNHDAMYWYRQDPGQGLRLIYYSQIVNDFQKGDIAEGYSVSREKKESFPLTVTSAQKNPTAFYLCASSIEVGGGGTDTQYFGPGTRLTVL.

The V gene is TRBV20-1, the J gene TRBJ2-7; 7 bases agree with TRBD2. Germline V CDR1 and CDR2: DFQATT, SNEGSKA (reference sequence). The CDR3 runs 13 residues. The trim removed 0 bases at V and 3 bases at J, leaving 2 bases unmatched. The CDR3 nucleotides read TGCAGTGCTAGAGATCGGACTAGCTACGAGCAGTACTTC. The encoded protein is CSARDRTSYEQYF.

The table lists this clonotype with many counts. The junction does not match germline at one end; this may be a read error. The chain links TRBV7-7 to TRBJ2-2; 9 nucleotides match TRBD2. The germline CDR1 and CDR2 sequences are SSHAT and FNYEAQ (reference sequence). The CDR3 sequence is 15 residues long. The CDR3 region has the DNA TGTGCTAGCAGCTTAGATACTAGCGGGACCGGGGAGCTGTTTTTT. As protein: CASSLDTSGTGELFF.

The sample holds many counts of this clonotype. The V call is TRBV30, the J call TRBJ1-3; D is undetermined. The germline V and J ends were trimmed by 0 bases and 6 bases, with 9 bases remaining between them. Germline V CDR1 and CDR2: GTSNPN, SVGIG (reference sequence). The CDR3 runs to 13 residues. The CDR3: CAWSVHLVNTIYF. CDR3 sequence (DNA): TGTGCCTGGAGTGTACACTTGGTAAACACCATATATTTT.

In DNA form, the CDR3 reads TGTGCCAGCAGTTCCCCCCGGGCCGGGCGTCGAGGGTCTGAAGCTTTCTTT. Amino acid sequence: CASSSPRAGRRGSEAFF. This rearrangement joins TRBV28 to TRBJ1-1; D unclear. Trimming left V 4 bases short and J 6 bases short, with 24 bases between. The germline V gene has CDR1 MDHEN and CDR2 SYDVKM. The CDR3 consists of 17 residues.

CDR3 sequence (DNA): TGTGCCAGCAGCGTTATTATTTACGAGCAGTACTTC. It encodes CASSVIIYEQYF. The rearrangement uses TRBV2 and TRBJ2-7; D gene uncertain. Germline CDR1 SNHLY, CDR2 FYNNEI. This CDR3 has 12 residues. The V end was cut by 6 bases, the J end by 4 bases, with 10 bases between.

In its sample, this clonotype was seen many times. The J gene is TRBJ1-2, the V gene TRBV27; TRBD1 might be the D (5 bases). CDR1 MNHEY and CDR2 SMNVEV come from the germline V gene (reference sequence). Trimming pared 0 bases from V and 7 bases from J, leaving 15 bases between. CDR3 size: 15 residues. This CDR3 reads CASSLSSQGAGGYTF. The CDR3 DNA sequence: TGTGCCAGCAGTTTATCGAGCCAGGGCGCCGGTGGCTACACCTTC.

This clonotype was observed many times. CDR3 in amino acids: CASSYRGRGANVLTF. The CDR3 DNA follows: TGTGCCAGCAGTTATCGGGGTCGTGGGGCCAACGTCCTGACTTTC. This chain joins TRBV6-5 and TRBJ2-6; D is possibly TRBD2 (5 bases). V gave up 3 bases and J gave up 3 bases, with 9 bases separating them. This CDR3 contains 15 residues. Germline CDR1 and CDR2: MNHEY and SVGAGI.

The chain joins TRBV7-8 to TRBJ1-4; perhaps TRBD1 as D (6 bases). The CDR3 consists of 17 residues. Between the trimmed V and J ends, which lost 7 bases and 2 bases, there was a span of 20 bases. Germline V gives CDR1 SGHVS, CDR2 FQNEAQ. The CDR3 region is CASTLEPHGGTNEKLFF. In DNA, the CDR3 is TGTGCCAGCACCCTGGAGCCCCACGGGGGCACTAATGAAAAACTGTTTTTT. Full variable domain (rest looked up from reference TRBV7-8 and TRBJ1-4): GAGVSQSPRYKVAKRGQDVALRCDPISGHVSLFWYQQALGQGPEFLTYFQNEAQLDKSGLPSDRFFAERPEGSVSTLKIQRTQQEDSAVYLCASTLEPHGGTNEKLFFGSGTQLSVL.

This clonotype was detected ten times or more. The chain couples TRBV11-2 to TRBJ1-1, with D perhaps TRBD1 (5 bases). Trimming left V 0 bases short and J 0 bases short, with 17 bases between. The germline V gene has CDR1 SGHAT and CDR2 FQNNGV. The CDR3 is 18 residues long. CDR3 residues: CASSLDLMEGTMNTEAFF. In nucleotides, the CDR3 is TGTGCCAGCAGCTTAGATCTAATGGAGGGGACCATGAACACTGAAGCTTTCTTT.

The J gene is TRBJ2-2, the V gene TRBV20-1; TRBD2 aligns across 7 bases. The V segment lost 6 bases and the J segment 2 bases; nucleotides outside the gene matches: 6. This CDR3 region has 14 residues. Per the germline V gene, CDR1 is DFQATT and CDR2 is SNEGSKA (reference sequence). CDR3 DNA sequence: TGCAGTGCGACGGGACTATTTAACACCGGGGAGCTGTTTTTT. It specifies CSATGLFNTGELFF.

This clonotype has just a few counts. The CDR3 DNA follows: TGTGCCAGCTCACCACCAGGTAGGCGCCTAACCTACAATGAGCAGTTCTTC. Protein sequence: CASSPPGRRLTYNEQFF. The chain is built from TRBV18 and TRBJ2-1; D call uncertain. CDR3 size: 17 residues. V was pared by 0 bases and J by 2 bases, with 14 bases between. Germline lookup yields CDR1 KGHSH and CDR2 LQKENI.

This clonotype was observed at least ten times. The chain couples TRBV7-6 to TRBJ2-3, with a tentative D call TRBD2 (5 bases). Per germline, CDR1 SGHVS and CDR2 FNYEAQ. The ends were cut back, 5 bases at V and 7 bases at J, with 13 bases in the middle. This CDR3 comprises 13 residues. DNA of the CDR3: TGTGCCAGCAGCCCCGTCGGCGGGCATACGCAGTATTTT. This encodes CASSPVGGHTQYF. Full variable domain (missing parts from reference TRBV7-6 and TRBJ2-3): GAGVSQSPRYKVTKRGQDVALRCDPISGHVSLYWYRQALGQGPEFLTYFNYEAQQDKSGLPNDRFSAERPEGSISTLTIQRTEQRDSAMYRCASSPVGGHTQYFGPGTRLTVL.

This clonotype was seen ten or more times. This chain links TRBV20-1 with TRBJ2-7; TRBD1 is a possible D gene (5 bases). Trimming took off 2 bases at V and 2 bases at J, with 13 bases between the two ends. The CDR3 has 14 amino acids. Germline assignment: CDR1 DFQATT and CDR2 SNEGSKA (reference sequence). CDR3 amino acids: CSARRLDTAYEQYF. The DNA for the CDR3 is TGCAGTGCTAGACGTCTGGACACTGCCTACGAGCAGTACTTC.

This clonotype was counted many times. V is TRBV12-3 or TRBV12-4 and J is TRBJ1-5; 7 bases are a match to TRBD1. Germline trimming cut 3 bases from V and 8 bases from J; bases unmatched to any gene: 7. The CDR3 runs 14 residues. CDR3 sequence: CASSFSRGREPQHF. The CDR3 region has the DNA TGTGCCAGCAGTTTTAGTAGGGGGCGAGAGCCCCAGCATTTT.

This clonotype was seen a handful of times. The J gene is TRBJ2-6, the V gene TRBV5-1; D is perhaps TRBD1 (6 bases). The CDR3 is made up of 17 amino acids. CDR1 is SGHRS and CDR2 is YFSETQ in the germline V gene. The ends were cut back, 4 bases at V and 2 bases at J, with 16 bases in the middle. The CDR3 is CASSVSGTLAGANVLTF. As DNA, the CDR3 is TGCGCCAGCAGCGTCTCCGGGACACTTGCTGGGGCCAACGTCCTGACTTTC.

Note on this clonotype: This may come from a read error, since a much larger clone is one base off. V gene TRBV6-2 or TRBV6-3 combines with J gene TRBJ2-3, with 12 bases that match TRBD2. With 5 bases clipped from V and 2 bases from J, the junction kept 5 bases outside the gene matches. The CDR3 has 16 residues. Germline-derived CDR1 and CDR2 are MNHEY and SVGEGT. CDR3 bases: TGTGCCAGCAGTGCCGGGACTAGCGGGTACACAGATACGCAGTATTTT. This codes for CASSAGTSGYTDTQYF.

This clonotype showed up many times. The V gene is TRBV28, the J gene TRBJ1-4, with a possible D match to TRBD1 (5 bases). The CDR3 runs to 15 residues. Trimming removed 3 bases at V and 0 bases at J, with 8 bases between. Per the germline V gene, CDR1 is MDHEN and CDR2 is SYDVKM. Here the CDR3 reads CASSLTGATNEKLFF. For the CDR3, the DNA is TGTGCCAGCAGTTTGACGGGGGCAACTAATGAAAAACTGTTTTTT.